This entry lists 7 T cell receptor beta chains sequenced from one sample in a study of shared clonotypes between healthy human individuals. Positive CCR7 selection of CD45RO-negative cells yielded the naive CD8 cells, and terminally differentiated effector memory CD45RA+ cells were excluded. Measured with immunoSEQ multiplex PCR; TCRdb has only the in-frame clones, and not every one. The sample includes about 2,200,000 clones, around 93% seen only once; the top ten take around 1.7%. The sample consisted of naive CD8+ T cells from PBMCs. These receptor sequences come from a man aged 18 to 30 in good health. Some clones in this sample may be carry-over from other donors' samples.

V gene TRBV6-5 combines with J gene TRBJ1-5, with D unresolved. Trimming shortened V by 7 bases and J by 9 bases, and 19 bases separated the two germline ends. The CDR3 spans 14 residues. The germline CDR1 and CDR2 sequences are MNHEY and SVGAGI. The CDR3, as DNA: TGTGCCAGCAAGGGAACGGGCGCGACCGGGCCCCAGCATTTT. It specifies CASKGTGATGPQHF.

This clone was seen a single time. The chain is built from TRBV27 and TRBJ1-5, with D perhaps matching TRBD1 (6 bases). Germline CDR1 and CDR2: MNHEY and SMNVEV (reference sequence). The CDR3 spans 15 residues. Trimming shortened V by 7 bases and J by 1 base, and 14 bases separated the two germline ends. CDR3 sequence reads: CASTGGPGSNQPQHF. CDR3 nucleotide sequence: TGTGCCAGCACCGGGGGCCCGGGGAGCAATCAGCCCCAGCATTTT.

The rearrangement uses TRBV29-1 and TRBJ2-7; D is tentatively TRBD1 or TRBD2 (7 bases each). This CDR3 contains 13 residues. The germline V and J ends were trimmed by 6 bases and 4 bases, with 16 bases remaining between them. Germline CDR1 reads SQVTM; CDR2 reads ANQGSEA. The CDR3 region is CSVGGGSVYEQYF. CDR3 DNA sequence: TGCAGCGTAGGGGGCGGGAGTGTATACGAGCAGTACTTC.

The J gene is TRBJ2-2, the V gene TRBV13, with no clear D. Trimming stripped 8 bases from V and 1 base from J, with 8 bases between. Germline V gene data show CDR1 as PRHDT and CDR2 as FYEKMQ (reference sequence). This CDR3 spans 13 amino acids. For the CDR3, the DNA is TGTGCCAGCGGATGGGGGAACACCGGGGAGCTGTTTTTT. Its protein is CASGWGNTGELFF.

The chain recombines TRBV7-9 with TRBJ2-7, with 10 bases identical to TRBD1. Per the germline V gene, CDR1 is SEHNR and CDR2 is FQNEAQ (reference sequence). CDR3 length: 16 residues. V shed 5 bases, J shed 1 base, and the junction held 8 bases outside the gene matches. CDR3: CASSLKWDRGSYEQYF. The CDR3 bases are TGTGCCAGCAGCCTTAAGTGGGACAGGGGTTCCTACGAGCAGTACTTC.

The chain recombines TRBV29-1 with TRBJ2-7, with 11 bases aligning to TRBD2. V lost 3 bases, J lost 2 bases, and 3 bases stayed unmatched. Per the germline V gene, CDR1 is SQVTM and CDR2 is ANQGSEA. This CDR3 has 14 residues. CDR3 protein: CSVETSGITYEQYF. CDR3 nucleotides: TGCAGCGTTGAGACTAGCGGGATAACCTACGAGCAGTACTTC.

This rearrangement joins TRBV5-1 to TRBJ2-7; D unclear. This CDR3 region has 14 residues. With 2 bases removed from V and 0 bases from J, the gap between germline ends came to 9 bases. Germline-derived CDR1 and CDR2 are SGHRS and YFSETQ. CDR3 in DNA: TGCGCCAGCAGCTTTTGGACGCTCTCCTACGAGCAGTACTTC. Its protein product is CASSFWTLSYEQYF.